The 11 T cell receptor beta chains below come from one sample, sequenced in a study of early stage breast cancer tumors. Sequencing was performed with immunoSEQ multiplex PCR; in TCRdb, only in-frame clones are kept and a portion is missing. The sample lists approximately 33,000 clones; approximately 70% were seen once. The sample taken for sequencing was blood. These TCRs come from a middle-aged person with breast cancer.

The chain couples TRBV2 to TRBJ1-3; 7 bases line up with TRBD1. This CDR3 has 16 amino acids. From germline, CDR1 is SNHLY and CDR2 FYNNEI. Trimming took 4 bases from V and 0 from J; bases not matched to a gene: 6. CDR3 region: CASSAGDSRSGNTIYF. As DNA, the CDR3 is TGTGCCAGCAGTGCAGGGGACAGCCGCTCTGGAAACACCATATATTTT.

Written as DNA, the CDR3 is TGTGCCAGCAGGAGAGGGGACAGGGTAACTAGATCTAGCACAGATACGCAGTATTTT. It codes for CASRRGDRVTRSSTDTQYF. This chain joins TRBV2 and TRBJ2-3, with TRBD1 matching 9 bases. J gave up 0 bases and V 6 bases, and 16 bases lay outside the gene matches. The CDR3 has 19 residues. Germline V gene sequence: CDR1 SNHLY, CDR2 FYNNEI.

The genes are TRBV6-6 and TRBJ2-1; TRBD2 agrees at 7 bases. The J segment lost 12 bases and the V segment lost 8 bases, leaving 13 bases of the junction unmatched. Per the germline V gene, CDR1 is MNHNY and CDR2 is SVGAGI (reference sequence). This CDR3 has 13 amino acids. The CDR3 sequence: CASCLEGRARQFF. The CDR3 DNA is TGTGCCAGCTGTCTGGAGGGGAGGGCCCGGCAGTTCTTC.

The chain combines TRBV28 with TRBJ1-1, with TRBD1 as a possible D gene (5 bases). In germline, CDR1 is MDHEN, CDR2 SYDVKM. There are 16 residues in the CDR3. Trimming shortened V by 3 bases and J by 2 bases, and 16 bases separated the two germline ends. The CDR3 loop reads CASSFPLTRGNTEAFF. Here the CDR3 DNA reads TGTGCCAGCAGTTTTCCCCTGACACGGGGCAACACTGAAGCTTTCTTT.

This rearrangement joins TRBV27 to TRBJ2-3; D is perhaps TRBD1 or TRBD2 (5 bases each). Germline CDR1 reads MNHEY; CDR2 reads SMNVEV (reference sequence). Trimming took 11 bases from V and 5 from J, leaving 23 bases between them. The length of the CDR3 is 15 residues. CDR3 amino acids: CASNQGRDYRDTQYF. The CDR3 DNA is TGTGCCTCCAACCAGGGACGCGATTACCGAGATACGCAGTATTTT.

The V gene is TRBV25-1, the J gene TRBJ2-2, with 16 nucleotides matching TRBD2. V lost 8 bases, J lost 1 base, and 7 bases stayed unmatched. The CDR3 consists of 18 residues. Germline V gene data show CDR1 as MGHDK and CDR2 as SYGVNS. The CDR3 DNA is TGTGCCAGCCGAGGGACTAGCGGGAGGGAGCGGAACACCGGGGAGCTGTTTTTT. This sequence encodes CASRGTSGRERNTGELFF.

In its sample, this clone was seen a few times. The genes are TRBV21-1 and TRBJ1-2. TRBV21-1 is listed as a pseudogene. The CDR3 has 12 residues. CDR3 bases: TGTGCCAGCGCCGGGGGGATCAAAGGCTACACCTTC. Encoded protein: CASAGGIKGYTF.

This chain connects TRBV19 to TRBJ2-5; 7 bases fit TRBD1. The CDR3 length is 14 residues. V shed 6 bases, J shed 1 base, and the junction held 5 bases outside the gene matches. Germline CDR1 reads LNHDA; CDR2 reads SQIVND (reference sequence). CDR3 sequence reads: CASSPGTAQETQYF. The CDR3 DNA follows: TGTGCCAGTAGCCCCGGGACAGCCCAAGAGACCCAGTACTTC.

This chain uses TRBV2 with TRBJ2-6; D not resolved. Germline values: CDR1 SNHLY, CDR2 FYNNEI. There are 14 residues in the CDR3. The V gene lost 5 bases and the J gene lost 0 bases, with 5 bases spanning the gap. The DNA of the CDR3 is TGTGCCAGCAGTCGAGACTCTGGGGCCAACGTCCTGACTTTC. Encoded protein: CASSRDSGANVLTF.

The V and J genes are TRBV11-2 and TRBJ2-7; D gene ambiguous. V was cut by 6 bases and J by 6 bases, with 12 bases left in between. Germline CDR1 SGHAT, CDR2 FQNNGV. The CDR3 length is 12 residues. CDR3 amino acids: CASSLGVSEQYF. The CDR3 DNA reads as TGTGCCAGCAGTCTAGGAGTAAGCGAGCAGTACTTC.

The CDR3 loop is CASSLGQGLWTEAFF. In nucleotides, the CDR3 is TGTGCCAGCAGTTTAGGGCAGGGGCTTTGGACTGAAGCTTTCTTT. V gene TRBV27 combines with J gene TRBJ1-1; D may be TRBD1 (6 bases). Trimming removed 2 bases at V and 5 bases at J, with 15 bases between. This CDR3 contains 15 residues. CDR1 and CDR2 (germline): MNHEY, SMNVEV (reference sequence).